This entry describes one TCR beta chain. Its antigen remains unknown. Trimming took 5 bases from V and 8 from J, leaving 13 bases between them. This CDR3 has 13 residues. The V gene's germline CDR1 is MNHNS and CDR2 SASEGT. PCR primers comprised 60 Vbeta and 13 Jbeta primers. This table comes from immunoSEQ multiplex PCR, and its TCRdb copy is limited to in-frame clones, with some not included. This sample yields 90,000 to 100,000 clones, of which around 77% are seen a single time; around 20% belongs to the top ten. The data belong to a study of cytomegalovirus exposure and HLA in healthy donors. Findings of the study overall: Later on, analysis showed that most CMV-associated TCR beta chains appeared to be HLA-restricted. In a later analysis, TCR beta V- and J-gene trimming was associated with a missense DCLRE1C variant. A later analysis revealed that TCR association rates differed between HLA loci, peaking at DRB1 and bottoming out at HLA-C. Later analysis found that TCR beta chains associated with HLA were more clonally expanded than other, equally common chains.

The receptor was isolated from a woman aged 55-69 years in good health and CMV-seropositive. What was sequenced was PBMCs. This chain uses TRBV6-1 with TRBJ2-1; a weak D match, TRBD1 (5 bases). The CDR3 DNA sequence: TGTGCCAGCAGTACGAGGCAGGGCGATGAGCAGTTCTTC. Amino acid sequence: CASSTRQGDEQFF.